The 4 T cell receptor beta chains below come from one sample, sequenced in a study of blood T cell repertoires in COVID-19. Only in-frame clones appear in the TCRdb table, and some are missing; sequencing was by immunoSEQ multiplex PCR. Of 250,000 to 350,000 clones in the sample, around 84% are singletons; the top ten hold over 1.3%. Sequencing input: peripheral blood. All receptors come from a human donor with COVID-19, enrolled during active disease. The donor label of this sample is uncertain.

This clone was observed a handful of times. The chain carries TRBV15 and TRBJ1-1; TRBD1 is a possible D gene (5 bases). Looked up from germline, CDR1 is LNHNV and CDR2 is YYDKDF (reference sequence). This CDR3 contains 17 residues. V lost 1 base, J lost 3 bases, and 18 bases lay in between. The CDR3 is CATSRAQIGGGDTEAFF. The CDR3 coding sequence is TGTGCCACCAGCAGAGCCCAGATAGGTGGGGGGGACACTGAAGCTTTCTTT.

This clone was picked up a small number of times. The V gene is TRBV30, the J gene TRBJ1-1; 7 nucleotides match TRBD1. Trimming removed 5 bases from V and 2 bases from J; junction bases left unmatched: 14. The CDR3 covers 16 residues. Germline V gene sequence: CDR1 GTSNPN, CDR2 SVGIG (reference sequence). The CDR3 coding sequence is TGTGCCTGGTCCCCGTGGGACAGCCTACTCAACACTGAAGCTTTCTTT. Its translation is CAWSPWDSLLNTEAFF.

With regard to this clone: The sample has other DNA sequences that encode this CDR3 too. The chain carries TRBV19 and TRBJ2-7; a possible D gene is TRBD1 (6 bases). The germline gives CDR1 LNHDA, CDR2 SQIVND (reference sequence). V was trimmed by 3 bases and J by 2 bases, leaving 11 bases between them. CDR3 length: 14 residues. The CDR3 loop reads CASSIRDKPYEQYF. The CDR3 DNA reads TGTGCCAGTAGTATCCGGGACAAGCCCTACGAGCAGTACTTC.

The chain uses TRBV19 and TRBJ2-7; 12 bases fit TRBD2. Germline CDR1 and CDR2: LNHDA and SQIVND (reference sequence). The CDR3 is 16 residues long. V lost 3 bases and J lost 6; bases outside the gene matches: 9. In DNA form, the CDR3 reads TGTGCCAGTAGTATCTCAGCTAGCGGGAGGGTCCTCGAGCAGTACTTC. As protein: CASSISASGRVLEQYF.